What follows describes a single T cell receptor (beta chain). The antigen is not known. The data belong to a study of blood T cells in healthy people across ages. For the study at large: The template switching approach captured approximately one barcoded beta molecule for every two T cells.

General study points: Fewer expanded clones and more diversity marked long-lived versus aged donors.

The second PCR ran about 7 to 12 cycles with a sample-barcoded 5' primer and J-beta primers. Through a template-switch adaptor with 12 random nucleotides, each cDNA molecule received a tag. TCRdb redid the calling of the 5' RACE reads with MiXCR, one entry per CDR3 protein. The table has 600,000 or so distinct CDR3 sequences, more than 45% seen once. The source is a man older than 75 in good health. The sequenced sample was blood.

In nucleotides, the CDR3 is TGTGCCAGCAGCTTGTTGGGATCGACCAACAATGAGCAGTTCTTC. Amino acid sequence: CASSLLGSTNNEQFF. The V gene is TRBV5-5, the J gene TRBJ2-1; D unresolved. Germline V gives CDR1 SGHKS, CDR2 YYEKEE (reference sequence). This CDR3 has 15 residues. Trimming shortened V by 1 base and J by 5 bases, and 13 bases separated the two germline ends.